The rows below give T cell receptor beta chains drawn from one sample of a study of prognosis after radiotherapy for stage I lung cancer. One entry per CDR3 protein results from TCRdb running MiXCR on the multiplex PCR reads. The data hold roughly 14,000 distinct CDR3 sequences, with 25% to 40% observed a single time. This specimen was PBMCs, taken before or after stereotactic body radiation therapy (not recorded which). The receptors derive from a donor over 45 with non-small cell lung cancer. Both conserved end residues are part of each CDR3. The order of the fields is clone size, V gene, J gene, D gene, CDR3 protein, CDR3 DNA. The D gene is left open where the match is weak. Size is omitted from some rows. Given values are once, few, many or a class for expanded clones.

>many|TRBV4-1|TRBJ1-4|TRBD1
CASSQVGTGGEKLFF
TGCGCCAGCAGCCAAGTGGGGACAGGGGGGGAAAAACTGTTTTTT
>medium-sized|TRBV9|TRBJ2-1|TRBD2
CASSGSGAYNEQFF
TGTGCCAGCAGCGGGAGCGGGGCCTACAATGAGCAGTTCTTC
>many|TRBV4-2|TRBJ2-5|-
CASSQGSGGETQYF
TGTGCCAGCAGCCAGGGATCAGGGGGGGAGACCCAGTACTTC
>many|TRBV19|TRBJ1-2|-
CASSILAGAHYGYTF
TGTGCCAGTAGTATACTGGCCGGGGCTCACTATGGCTACACCTTC
>many|TRBV2|TRBJ1-2|TRBD1
CASSEGGQGVYGYTF
TGTGCCAGCAGTGAGGGCGGACAGGGGGTCTATGGCTACACCTTC
>many|TRBV6-1|TRBJ2-3|TRBD2
CARKLYGTSGSQGGTDTQYF
TGTGCCAGAAAGCTTTACGGGACTAGCGGTTCCCAGGGAGGCACAGATACGCAGTATTTT
>-|TRBV19|TRBJ2-7|-
CASSRRDGSYEKYF
TGTGCCAGTAGTAGAAGGGACGGCTCATACGAGAAGTACTTC
>many|TRBV28|TRBJ1-1|-
CASSKRSEAFF
TGTGCCAGCAGTAAGAGGTCTGAAGCTTTCTTT
>-|TRBV24-1|TRBJ2-2|-
CAPSARDTRGGELFF
TGTGCCCCCAGTGCGCGGGATACGAGGGGCGGGGAGCTGTTTTTT
>many|TRBV9|TRBJ2-5|TRBD2
CASSVGRVGLAGGNQETQYF
TGTGCCAGCAGCGTAGGAAGGGTCGGACTAGCGGGAGGCAACCAAGAGACCCAGTACTTC
>medium-sized|TRBV6-1|TRBJ1-5|TRBD1
CASRVDRFSNQPQHF
TGTGCCAGCAGAGTGGACAGGTTTAGCAATCAGCCCCAGCATTTT
>-|TRBV19|TRBJ2-2|-
CASSIESGANTGELFF
TGTGCCAGTAGTATAGAATCAGGGGCGAACACCGGGGAGCTGTTTTTT
>many|TRBV7-8|TRBJ2-1|-
CASRKEGVGSYNEQFF
TGTGCCAGCAGAAAAGAGGGAGTGGGGTCCTACAATGAGCAGTTCTTC
>many|TRBV9|TRBJ1-4|-
CASSVLGESEKLFF
TGTGCCAGCAGCGTATTGGGCGAGAGTGAAAAACTGTTTTTT
>many|TRBV4-1|TRBJ2-3|-
CASSRESMGSSDTQYF
TGCGCCAGCAGCCGTGAATCCATGGGGAGCTCAGATACGCAGTATTTT
>many|TRBV6-1|TRBJ1-2|-
CASSRQANYGYTF
TGTGCCAGCAGCCGACAGGCGAACTATGGCTACACCTTC
>many|TRBV27|TRBJ1-1|TRBD1
CASSLGLGTAEAFF
TGTGCCAGCAGTTTGGGTCTAGGGACAGCCGAAGCTTTCTTT
>many|TRBV11-1|TRBJ2-3|-
CASNRLVPDTQYF
TGTGCCAGCAACCGCCTGGTTCCAGATACGCAGTATTTT
>many|TRBV5-1|TRBJ2-4|-
CASSFRDAKNIQYF
TGCGCCAGCAGCTTCAGGGATGCCAAAAACATTCAGTACTTC
>many|TRBV5-1|TRBJ1-2|TRBD1
CASSLGTGEGGYTF
TGCGCCAGCAGCTTGGGGACAGGGGAAGGTGGCTACACCTTC
>medium-sized|TRBV27|TRBJ2-1|-
CASSLRVRNAYNEQFF
TGTGCCAGCAGTTTGAGGGTTCGGAACGCCTACAATGAGCAGTTCTTC
>-|TRBV18|TRBJ1-1|-
CASSGGGNTEAFF
TGTGCCAGCTCAGGAGGGGGGAACACTGAAGCTTTCTTT
>many|TRBV11-2|TRBJ2-5|-
CASSPPDRETQYF
TGTGCCAGCAGCCCTCCGGACCGAGAGACCCAGTACTTC
>medium-sized|TRBV19|TRBJ2-7|-
CASSLRGGESYEQYF
TGTGCCAGTAGTCTGCGTGGAGGGGAATCGTACGAGCAGTACTTC
>medium-sized|TRBV6-5|TRBJ2-7|-
CASSYERRAYEQYF
TGTGCCAGCAGTTACGAGCGGCGCGCCTACGAGCAGTACTTC